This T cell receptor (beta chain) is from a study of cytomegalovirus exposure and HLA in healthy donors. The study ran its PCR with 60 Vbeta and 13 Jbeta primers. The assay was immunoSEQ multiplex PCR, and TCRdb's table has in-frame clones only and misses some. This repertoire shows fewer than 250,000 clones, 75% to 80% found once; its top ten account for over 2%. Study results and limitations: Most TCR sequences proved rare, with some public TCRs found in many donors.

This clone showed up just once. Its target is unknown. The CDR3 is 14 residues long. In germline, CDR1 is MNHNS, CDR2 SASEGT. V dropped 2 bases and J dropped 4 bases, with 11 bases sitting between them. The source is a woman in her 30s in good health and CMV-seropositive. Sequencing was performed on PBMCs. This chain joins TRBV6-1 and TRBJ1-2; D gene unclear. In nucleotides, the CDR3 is TGTGCCAGCAGTGAAATCGGGGATCGCTATGGCTACACCTTC. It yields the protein CASSEIGDRYGYTF.